The 30 T cell receptor beta chains below all came from one sample that was sequenced in a study of blood T cells in healthy people across ages. It was with a sample-barcoded 5' primer and a J-beta primer mix that a second PCR of roughly 7 to 12 cycles was run. Each CDR3 protein is one row after TCRdb ran MiXCR on the 5' RACE reads. The sample contains 700,000 to 950,000 distinct CDR3 sequences, roughly 64% of which appear only once. Input material: blood. These TCRs come from a man younger than 40 in good health.

The chain combines TRBV27 with TRBJ1-2, with TRBD1 identical over 7 bases. This CDR3 region has 13 residues. The V gene's germline CDR1 is MNHEY and CDR2 SMNVEV (reference sequence). V dropped 5 bases and J dropped 8; count of bases not matched to a gene: 8. CDR3 in amino acids: CASSDTDRVGYTF. CDR3 bases: TGTGCCAGCAGTGATACCGACAGGGTCGGCTACACCTTC.

This clonotype was observed a handful of times. The chain carries TRBV5-1 and TRBJ2-5, with 10 positions matching TRBD2. Germline V gene sequence: CDR1 SGHRS, CDR2 YFSETQ. V shed 0 bases and J 1 base; nucleotides not matched to a gene: 6. The CDR3 runs 17 residues. Here the CDR3 reads CASSLAGVAGGQETQYF. CDR3 in DNA: TGCGCCAGCAGCTTGGCCGGGGTAGCGGGGGGCCAAGAGACCCAGTACTTC.

V is TRBV5-1 and J is TRBJ1-2; D is perhaps TRBD1 (5 bases). Trimming took 1 base from V and 4 from J, leaving 20 bases between them. The germline V gene encodes CDR1 SGHRS and CDR2 YFSETQ. The CDR3 consists of 17 residues. This CDR3 reads CASSLSRGEGTIYGYTF. CDR3 DNA sequence: TGCGCCAGCAGCTTGTCGAGAGGGGAAGGGACGATCTATGGCTACACCTTC.

V and J are TRBV29-1 and TRBJ1-2, with TRBD1 identical over 7 bases. This CDR3 has 12 residues. Trimming at V came to 3 bases and at J to 4 bases, leaving 2 bases not matched to a gene. CDR1 and CDR2 (germline): SQVTM, ANQGSEA. CDR3 amino acids: CSVEGQIYGYTF. The DNA for the CDR3 is TGCAGCGTTGAGGGACAGATCTATGGCTACACCTTC.

This clonotype was counted only a few times. This sequence joins TRBV25-1 and TRBJ1-5; D is uncertain. V shed 6 bases and J shed 1 base, with 10 bases lying between them. The CDR3 has 14 residues. Germline values: CDR1 MGHDK, CDR2 SYGVNS. The CDR3 here is CASSPRESNQPQHF. The CDR3 coding sequence is TGTGCCAGCAGCCCCCGGGAAAGCAATCAGCCCCAGCATTTT. Variable domain in full (rest from reference TRBV25-1 and TRBJ1-5): EADIYQTPRYLVIGTGKKITLECSQTMGHDKMYWYQQDPGMELHLIHYSYGVNSTEKGDLSSESTVSRIRTEHFPLTLESARPSHTSQYLCASSPRESNQPQHFGDGTRLSIL.

This clonotype occurred many times. V usage is TRBV3-1 and J usage is TRBJ1-1, with 7 nucleotides matching TRBD1. Germline lookup yields CDR1 LGHDT and CDR2 YNNKEL (reference sequence). The J segment lost 4 bases and the V segment lost 4 bases, leaving 6 bases of the junction unmatched. There are 14 residues in the CDR3. CDR3 loop: CASSLRQGGTEAFF. Here the CDR3 DNA reads TGTGCCAGCAGCCTCAGACAGGGTGGCACTGAAGCTTTCTTT.

This chain connects TRBV6-2 or TRBV6-3 to TRBJ2-5; unclear D gene. Per the germline V gene, CDR1 is MNHEY and CDR2 is SVGEGT. V lost 8 bases to trimming and J lost 5 bases, with 15 bases between them. The CDR3 covers 13 residues. CDR3 DNA sequence: TGTGCCAGCCGAACCCTCCCTGTGGAGACCCAGTACTTC. It encodes CASRTLPVETQYF.

The V call is TRBV27, the J call TRBJ2-7, with D possibly being TRBD1 or TRBD2 (5 bases each). Trimming removed 6 bases from V and 1 base from J, with 13 bases in between. Per the germline V gene, CDR1 is MNHEY and CDR2 is SMNVEV (reference sequence). The CDR3 is made up of 14 amino acids. DNA of the CDR3: TGTGCCAGCAGCGAGGGGTTCCCTTCCTACGAGCAGTACTTC. Its protein is CASSEGFPSYEQYF.

In this sample, this clonotype turned up a few times. The chain uses TRBV4-2 and TRBJ2-3, with D uncertain. The germline V and J ends were trimmed by 0 bases and 7 bases, with 11 bases remaining between them. This CDR3 is 14 amino acids long. Germline lookup yields CDR1 LGHNA and CDR2 YNFKEQ. The DNA for the CDR3 is TGTGCCAGCAGCCAAGATTTGGAAGGGAATACGCAGTATTTT. This gives the protein CASSQDLEGNTQYF.

V usage is TRBV30 and J usage is TRBJ2-6; perhaps D is TRBD1 or TRBD2 (5 bases each). Looked up from germline, CDR1 is GTSNPN and CDR2 is SVGIG (reference sequence). The CDR3 is 13 amino acids. Trimming left V 0 bases short and J 11 bases short, with 11 bases between. The CDR3 DNA reads TGTGCCTGGAGTGTGAGGGACGGGGACGTCCTGACTTTC. Residues: CAWSVRDGDVLTF. The variable domain in full, completed from reference TRBV30 and TRBJ2-6, reads SQTIHQWPATLVQPVGSPLSLECTVEGTSNPNLYWYRQAAGRGLQLLFYSVGIGQISSEVPQNLSASRPQDRQFILSSKKLLLSDSGFYLCAWSVRDGDVLTFGAGSRLTVL.

The chain couples TRBV7-8 to TRBJ2-3; 10 nucleotides align to TRBD2. This CDR3 contains 15 residues. Losses at the gene ends were 8 bases for V and 7 bases for J; bases not matched to a gene: 12. The V gene's germline CDR1 is SGHVS and CDR2 FQNEAQ. The CDR3 loop reads CASSDGTSVTNTQYF. The DNA for the CDR3 is TGTGCCAGCTCCGACGGGACTAGCGTTACGAATACGCAGTATTTT.

The V gene is TRBV5-1, the J gene TRBJ2-3; 14 nucleotides line up with TRBD2. The CDR3 runs 17 residues. V shed 4 bases and J 2 bases; nucleotides not matched to a gene: 6. Germline CDR1 and CDR2: SGHRS and YFSETQ. CDR3 sequence (DNA): TGCGCCAGCAGCGGCGGACTAGCGGGAGGCCTCACAGATACGCAGTATTTT. Translation: CASSGGLAGGLTDTQYF.

This chain joins TRBV7-6 and TRBJ2-3, with 7 bases identical to TRBD2. CDR3 size: 13 residues. Trimming at V came to 1 base and at J to 11 bases, leaving 6 bases not matched to a gene. Germline V gene lookup returns CDR1 SGHVS and CDR2 FNYEAQ. The CDR3 coding sequence is TGTGCCAGCAGCTTAGGTCGAACTAGCGAGCAGTATTTT. The encoded protein is CASSLGRTSEQYF.

Of note for this clonotype: The germline gene is not matched at one end of the junction; a read error may be the cause. This sequence joins TRBV7-2 and TRBJ2-3; maybe TRBD2 (6 bases). CDR1 is SGHTA and CDR2 is FQGNSA in the germline V gene. The CDR3 covers 14 residues. CDR3: CASRRGGSTGTQYF. CDR3 sequence (DNA): TGTGCCAGCAGGCGGGGCGGAAGCACAGGTACGCAGTATTTT.

The genes are TRBV7-2 and TRBJ2-5, with 7 bases matching TRBD2. The V and J ends lost 5 bases and 4 bases, in that order; junction bases with no gene match: 7. Germline assignment: CDR1 SGHTA and CDR2 FQGNSA. This CDR3 comprises 14 residues. This CDR3 is CASSTRAGVETQYF. DNA for the CDR3: TGTGCCAGCAGCACCCGGGCGGGGGTAGAGACCCAGTACTTC.

V usage is TRBV6-5 and J usage is TRBJ1-2; D unresolved. The CDR3 is 13 amino acids. In germline, CDR1 is MNHEY, CDR2 SVGAGI. V lost 2 bases, J lost 4 bases, and 8 bases lay in between. CDR3 sequence: CASSYEAFYGYTF. The DNA for the CDR3 is TGTGCCAGCAGTTACGAAGCGTTCTATGGCTACACCTTC.

V usage is TRBV6-2 or TRBV6-3 and J usage is TRBJ2-5, with TRBD2 identical over 7 bases. Near its end, the DNA agrees better with TRBJ2-7, so the J call may be wrong. CDR1 and CDR2 from the germline V gene are MNHEY and SVGEGT. There are 15 residues in the CDR3. The CDR3: CASSYSKTSRYEQYF. In DNA form, the CDR3 reads TGTGCCAGCAGTTACTCGAAGACTAGCAGGTACGAGCAGTACTTC.

The chain is built from TRBV4-3 and TRBJ2-1; D is perhaps TRBD1 (6 bases). The germline CDR1 and CDR2 sequences are LGHNA and YSLEER. CDR3 length equals 16 residues. Deletions cut 0 bases from V and 1 base from J, with 10 bases between. CDR3 region: CASSQDIRGSYNEQFF. In DNA form, the CDR3 reads TGCGCCAGCAGCCAAGATATAAGGGGGTCCTACAATGAGCAGTTCTTC.

This clonotype was detected only a few times. J is TRBJ1-2 and V is TRBV29-1; perhaps TRBD1 as D (5 bases). The CDR3 spans 15 residues. Germline lookup yields CDR1 SQVTM and CDR2 ANQGSEA. Trimming shortened V by 3 bases and J by 7 bases, and 21 bases separated the two germline ends. CDR3 loop: CSVEPTGGIRAGYTF. The CDR3 bases are TGCAGCGTTGAGCCTACCGGGGGAATCAGAGCTGGCTACACCTTC.

The V and J genes are TRBV6-5 and TRBJ2-7; tentative D call: TRBD2 (6 bases). Trimming removed 0 bases at V and 11 bases at J, with 14 bases between. Germline V CDR1 and CDR2: MNHEY, SVGAGI. CDR3 size: 13 residues. CDR3 sequence reads: CASSYSGGRTEYF. CDR3 DNA: TGTGCCAGCAGTTACTCCGGGGGTCGAACAGAGTACTTC.

The chain links TRBV6-6 to TRBJ2-7; TRBD1 might be the D (6 bases). The DNA end is more similar to TRBJ2-5, so the J call may be wrong. There are 13 residues in the CDR3. Germline CDR1 MNHNY, CDR2 SVGAGI (reference sequence). The DNA for the CDR3 is TGTGCCAGCATCCGACACAGGGAAGAGACCCAGTACTTC. It translates to CASIRHREETQYF.

This clonotype was seen just once. The chain joins TRBV7-9 to TRBJ2-3; D is ambiguous. This CDR3 is built from 13 residues. Trimming stripped 4 bases from V and 5 bases from J, with 10 bases between. Germline V lookup: CDR1 SEHNR, CDR2 FQNEAQ (reference sequence). For the CDR3, the DNA is TGTGCCAGCAGCTGGTGGGGTGGAGATACGCAGTATTTT. Translating it yields CASSWWGGDTQYF.

The genes are TRBV4-2 and TRBJ2-3; 8 bases fit TRBD2. With 0 bases clipped from V and 6 bases from J, the junction kept 8 bases outside the gene matches. The CDR3 length is 16 residues. Germline V gene lookup returns CDR1 LGHNA and CDR2 YNFKEQ. CDR3 coding DNA: TGTGCCAGCAGCCAAGAGTTACGGGGGGGCCGGGATACGCAGTATTTT. Its protein is CASSQELRGGRDTQYF.

A remark on this clonotype: A junction boundary mismatches the germline segment, possibly from a read error. The chain couples TRBV6-1 to TRBJ2-1; D perhaps matches TRBD1 (5 bases). This CDR3 is built from 14 residues. Germline CDR1 is MNHNS and CDR2 is SASEGT. The CDR3 coding sequence is TGTGCCAGCAGGCAAGTGGGGCTTCTCAATGGGCAGTTCTTC. It encodes CASRQVGLLNGQFF.

The chain uses TRBV20-1 and TRBJ2-7; TRBD2 matches 8 bases. The CDR3 is made up of 15 amino acids. Trimming at V came to 1 base and at J to 0 bases, leaving 5 bases not matched to a gene. The germline gives CDR1 DFQATT, CDR2 SNEGSKA (reference sequence). In DNA, the CDR3 is TGCAGTGCTAGAGGGAACGGGAGGGCCTCCTACGAGCAGTACTTC. This gives the protein CSARGNGRASYEQYF.

The genes are TRBV2 and TRBJ2-5; D call uncertain. V shed 3 bases and J shed 1 base, with 9 bases lying between them. The CDR3 is 14 amino acids. Germline lookup yields CDR1 SNHLY and CDR2 FYNNEI. The CDR3 here is CASSDPRIQETQYF. DNA for the CDR3: TGTGCCAGCAGTGACCCACGGATCCAAGAGACCCAGTACTTC. Combining the CDR3 with reference TRBV2 and TRBJ2-5 gives the whole variable domain EPEVTQTPSHQVTQMGQEVILRCVPISNHLYFYWYRQILGQKVEFLVSFYNNEISEKSEIFDDQFSVERPDGSNFTLKIRSTKLEDSAMYFCASSDPRIQETQYFGPGTRLLVL.

For this clonotype: The junction does not match germline at one end; this may be a read error. The V call is TRBV6-2 or TRBV6-3, the J call TRBJ2-1, with 7 nucleotides matching TRBD1. Germline loops: CDR1 MNHEY, CDR2 SVGEGT. The CDR3 has 15 residues. The CDR3 loop is CTSTDTGQSYNEQFF. CDR3 bases: TGTACCAGCACCGACACGGGACAGTCCTACAATGAGCAGTTCTTC.

The rearrangement joins TRBV25-1 to TRBJ2-7; the D is unclear. V was trimmed by 2 bases and J by 3 bases, leaving 11 bases between them. This CDR3 region has 14 residues. The germline V gene has CDR1 MGHDK and CDR2 SYGVNS. The CDR3 region has the DNA TGTGCCAGCAGTGAAGACGCGTCGTTCTACGAGCAGTACTTC. It encodes CASSEDASFYEQYF.

V usage is TRBV4-1 and J usage is TRBJ2-5, with a tentative D call TRBD2 (5 bases). The V gene lost 0 bases and the J gene lost 4 bases, with 12 bases spanning the gap. CDR3 length: 15 amino acids. The germline CDR1 and CDR2 sequences are MGHRA and YSYEKL. CDR3 in amino acids: CASSQDQTRRETQYF. The CDR3 nucleotides are TGCGCCAGCAGCCAAGATCAAACTAGGAGAGAGACCCAGTACTTC.

The V call is TRBV18, the J call TRBJ2-1; D could derive from TRBD1 or TRBD2 (6 bases each). There are 16 residues in the CDR3. V lost 3 bases, J lost 0 bases, and 12 bases lay in between. Germline lookup yields CDR1 KGHSH and CDR2 LQKENI. The CDR3 DNA sequence: TGTGCCAGCTCACCGGAGGGGGGAAGCTCCTACAATGAGCAGTTCTTC. It encodes CASSPEGGSSYNEQFF.